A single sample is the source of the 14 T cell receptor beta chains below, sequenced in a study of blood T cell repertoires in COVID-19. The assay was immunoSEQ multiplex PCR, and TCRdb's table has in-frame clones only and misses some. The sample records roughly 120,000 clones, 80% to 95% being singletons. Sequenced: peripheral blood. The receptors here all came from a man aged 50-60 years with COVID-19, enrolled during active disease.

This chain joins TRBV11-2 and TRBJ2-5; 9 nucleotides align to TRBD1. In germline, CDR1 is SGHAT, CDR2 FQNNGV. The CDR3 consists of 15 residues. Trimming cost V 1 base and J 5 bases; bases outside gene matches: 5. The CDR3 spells CASSLAWDRDETQYF. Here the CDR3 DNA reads TGTGCCAGCAGCTTAGCTTGGGACAGGGATGAGACCCAGTACTTC.

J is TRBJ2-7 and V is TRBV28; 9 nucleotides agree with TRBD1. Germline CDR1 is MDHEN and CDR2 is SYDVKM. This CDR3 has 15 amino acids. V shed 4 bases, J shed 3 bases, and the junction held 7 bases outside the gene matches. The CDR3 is CASSSPPGQGYEQYF. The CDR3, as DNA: TGTGCCAGCAGTTCACCCCCGGGACAGGGCTACGAGCAGTACTTC.

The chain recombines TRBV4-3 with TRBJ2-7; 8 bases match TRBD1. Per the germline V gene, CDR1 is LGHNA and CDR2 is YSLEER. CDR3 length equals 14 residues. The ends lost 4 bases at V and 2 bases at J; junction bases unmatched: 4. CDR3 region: CASSRGQGPYEQYF. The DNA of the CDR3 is TGCGCCAGCAGCCGCGGACAGGGCCCCTACGAGCAGTACTTC.

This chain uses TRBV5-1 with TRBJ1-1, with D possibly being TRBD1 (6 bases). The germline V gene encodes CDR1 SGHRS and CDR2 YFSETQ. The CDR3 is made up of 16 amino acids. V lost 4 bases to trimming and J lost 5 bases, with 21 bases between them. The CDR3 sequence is CASSLRGNRVGTEAFF. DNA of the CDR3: TGCGCCAGCAGCCTTAGGGGTAACAGGGTAGGGACTGAAGCTTTCTTT.

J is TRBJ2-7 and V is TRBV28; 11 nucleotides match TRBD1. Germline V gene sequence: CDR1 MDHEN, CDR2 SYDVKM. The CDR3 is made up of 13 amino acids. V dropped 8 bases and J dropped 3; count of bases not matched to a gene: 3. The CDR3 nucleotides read TGTGCCAGCCGGACAGGGGGCCTCTACGAGCAGTACTTC. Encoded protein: CASRTGGLYEQYF. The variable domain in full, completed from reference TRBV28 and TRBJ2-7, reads DVKVTQSSRYLVKRTGEKVFLECVQDMDHENMFWYRQDPGLGLRLIYFSYDVKMKEKGDIPEGYSVSREKKERFSLILESASTNQTSMYLCASRTGGLYEQYFGPGTRLTVT.

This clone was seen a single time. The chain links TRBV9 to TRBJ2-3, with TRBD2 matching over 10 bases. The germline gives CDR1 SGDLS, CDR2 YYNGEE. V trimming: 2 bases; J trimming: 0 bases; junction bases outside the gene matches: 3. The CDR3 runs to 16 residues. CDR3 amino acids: CASSVLAGVSTDTQYF. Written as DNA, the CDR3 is TGTGCCAGCAGCGTCCTAGCGGGAGTTAGCACAGATACGCAGTATTTT.

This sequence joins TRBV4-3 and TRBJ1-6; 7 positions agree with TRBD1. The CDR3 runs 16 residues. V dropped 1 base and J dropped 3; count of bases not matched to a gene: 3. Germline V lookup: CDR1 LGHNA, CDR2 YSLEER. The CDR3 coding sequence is TGCGCCAGCAGCCAAGCACAGGGGTTCTATAATTCACCCCTCCACTTT. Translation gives CASSQAQGFYNSPLHF.

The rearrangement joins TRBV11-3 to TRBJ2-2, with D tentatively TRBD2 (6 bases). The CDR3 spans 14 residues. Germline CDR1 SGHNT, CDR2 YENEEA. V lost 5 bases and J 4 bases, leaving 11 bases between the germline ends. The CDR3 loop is CASSVYGGTGELFF. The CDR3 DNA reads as TGTGCCAGCAGCGTATACGGGGGCACCGGGGAGCTGTTTTTT. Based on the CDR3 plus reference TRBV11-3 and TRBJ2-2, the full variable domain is EAGVVQSPRYKIIEKKQPVAFWCNPISGHNTLYWYLQNLGQGPELLIRYENEEAVDDSQLPKDRFSAERLKGVDSTLKIQPAELGDSAVYLCASSVYGGTGELFFGEGSRLTVL.

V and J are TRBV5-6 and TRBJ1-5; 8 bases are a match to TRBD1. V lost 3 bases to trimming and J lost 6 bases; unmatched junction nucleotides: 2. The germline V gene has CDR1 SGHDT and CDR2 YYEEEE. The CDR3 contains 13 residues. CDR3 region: CASSSGQAQPQHF. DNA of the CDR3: TGTGCCAGCAGCTCGGGACAGGCTCAGCCCCAGCATTTT.

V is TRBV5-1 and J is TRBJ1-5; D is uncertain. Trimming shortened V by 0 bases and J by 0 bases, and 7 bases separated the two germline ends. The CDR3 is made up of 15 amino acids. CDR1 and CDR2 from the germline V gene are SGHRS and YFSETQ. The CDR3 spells CASSLAGYSNQPQHF. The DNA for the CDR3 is TGCGCCAGCAGCTTGGCGGGATATAGCAATCAGCCCCAGCATTTT.

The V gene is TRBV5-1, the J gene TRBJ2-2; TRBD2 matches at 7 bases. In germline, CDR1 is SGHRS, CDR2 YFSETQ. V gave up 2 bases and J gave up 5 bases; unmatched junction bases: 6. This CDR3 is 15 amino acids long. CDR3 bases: TGCGCCAGCAGCTTTACGCAGGGAGGGACCGGGGAGCTGTTTTTT. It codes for CASSFTQGGTGELFF. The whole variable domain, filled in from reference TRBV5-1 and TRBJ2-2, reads KAGVTQTPRYLIKTRGQQVTLSCSPISGHRSVSWYQQTPGQGLQFLFEYFSETQRNKGNFPGRFSGRQFSNSRSEMNVSTLELGDSALYLCASSFTQGGTGELFFGEGSRLTVL.

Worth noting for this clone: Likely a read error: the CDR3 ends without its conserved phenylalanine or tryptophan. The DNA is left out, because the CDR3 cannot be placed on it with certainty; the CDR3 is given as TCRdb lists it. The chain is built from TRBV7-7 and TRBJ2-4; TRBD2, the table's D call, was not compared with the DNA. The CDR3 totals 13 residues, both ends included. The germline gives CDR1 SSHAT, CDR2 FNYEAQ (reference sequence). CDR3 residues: CASSSSAWRGTRL.

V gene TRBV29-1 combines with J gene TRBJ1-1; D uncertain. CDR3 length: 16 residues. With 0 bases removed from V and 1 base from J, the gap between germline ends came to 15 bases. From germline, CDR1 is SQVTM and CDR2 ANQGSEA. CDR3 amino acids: CSVEDSGVGRNTEAFF. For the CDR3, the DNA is TGCAGCGTTGAAGACAGCGGCGTGGGAAGGAACACTGAAGCTTTCTTT.

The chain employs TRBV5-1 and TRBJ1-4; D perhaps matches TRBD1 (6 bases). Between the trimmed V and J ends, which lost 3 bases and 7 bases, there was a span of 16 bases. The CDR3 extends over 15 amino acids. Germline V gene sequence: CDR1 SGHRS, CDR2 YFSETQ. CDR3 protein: CASSSDGQWREKLFF. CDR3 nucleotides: TGCGCCAGCAGCTCCGACGGACAGTGGCGTGAAAAACTGTTTTTT.